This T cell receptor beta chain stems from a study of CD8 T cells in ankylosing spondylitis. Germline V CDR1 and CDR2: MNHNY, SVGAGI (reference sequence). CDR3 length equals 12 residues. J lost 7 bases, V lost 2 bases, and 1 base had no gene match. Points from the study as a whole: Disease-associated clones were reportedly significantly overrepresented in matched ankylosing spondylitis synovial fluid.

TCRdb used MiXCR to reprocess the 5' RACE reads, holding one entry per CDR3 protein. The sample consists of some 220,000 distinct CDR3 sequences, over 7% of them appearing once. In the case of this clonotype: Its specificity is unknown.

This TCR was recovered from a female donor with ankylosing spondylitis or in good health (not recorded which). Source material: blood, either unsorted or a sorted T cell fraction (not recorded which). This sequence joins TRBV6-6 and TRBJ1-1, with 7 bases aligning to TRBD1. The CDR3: CASSYRGREAFF. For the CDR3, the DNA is TGTGCCAGCAGTTACAGGGGGCGTGAAGCTTTCTTT.